This T cell receptor (beta chain) came from a study of blood T cell repertoires in COVID-19. The germline V gene encodes CDR1 SNHLY and CDR2 FYNNEI. J lost 2 bases, V lost 2 bases, and 3 bases had no gene match. This CDR3 contains 15 residues. Only in-frame clones appear in the TCRdb table, and some are missing; sequencing was by immunoSEQ multiplex PCR. The sample contains approximately 120,000 clones, 75% to 90% of which appear only once. This sequence was found in a woman between 50 and 59 years old with acute or convalescent COVID-19. The chain is built from TRBV2 and TRBJ2-1; TRBD2 agrees at 7 bases. The source material was peripheral blood. CDR3 in amino acids: CASSEIGGAYNEQFF. For the CDR3, the DNA is TGTGCCAGCAGTGAAATTGGGGGGGCCTACAATGAGCAGTTCTTC.